This T cell receptor beta chain was sequenced during a study of cytomegalovirus exposure and HLA in healthy donors. Study context: The same platform was used for the 100 to 150 validation repertoires and the roughly 730 first-cohort repertoires, a later analysis reported.

Using immunoSEQ multiplex PCR, the repertoire was profiled, and TCRdb retains in-frame clones only, with some absent. This sample has roughly 130,000 clones; around nine tenths occur once, and the top ten carry roughly 1.4%. Concerning this clone itself: Its antigen remains unknown.

Broader study findings: Whilst most TCR sequences proved rare, a subset of public TCRs occurred across many donors. Altogether, 150 or so TCR beta chains were recorded as cytomegalovirus-associated.

CDR1 and CDR2 (germline): SGHNT, YYREEE (reference sequence). The junction had 8 bases not matched to a gene; V was cut back by 4 bases and J by 8 bases. The CDR3 contains 16 residues. Sequenced sample: PBMCs. The genes are TRBV5-4 and TRBJ2-2; 13 bases are a match to TRBD2. This TCR was recovered from a man aged 30 to 39 in good health and CMV-seronegative. The DNA for the CDR3 is TGTGCCAGCAGCCCCACCCGGACTAGCGGGAGTGGGGAGCTGTTTTTT. Its translation is CASSPTRTSGSGELFF.